These 20 T cell receptor beta chains originate from one sample sequenced in a study of blood T cell repertoires in COVID-19. Clones were read by immunoSEQ multiplex PCR, and TCRdb kept only the in-frame ones, dropping some. Of about 110,000 clones in the sample, 80% to 90% were seen once. The specimen was peripheral blood. The receptor source for this set is a human donor in a cohort sampled during active COVID-19.

V gene TRBV27 combines with J gene TRBJ1-2, with 9 bases that match TRBD1. The germline gives CDR1 MNHEY, CDR2 SMNVEV (reference sequence). The CDR3 loop spans 13 amino acids. V trimming: 5 bases; J trimming: 2 bases; junction bases outside the gene matches: 0. The CDR3 DNA reads as TGTGCCAGCAGTGGGACAGGGAACTATGGCTACACCTTC. This codes for CASSGTGNYGYTF.

The CDR3 DNA reads as TGTGCCAGAAGCTTGGGGACTACAGGGGTAGGCTCTGGGGCCAACGTCCTGACTTTC. The encoded protein is CARSLGTTGVGSGANVLTF. V and J are TRBV5-3 and TRBJ2-6; tentative D call: TRBD1 (7 bases). TRBV5-3 is marked as an open reading frame, function uncertain. The CDR3 spans 19 residues. V was shortened by 0 bases and J by 0 bases, with 16 bases between the two germline ends.

The J gene is TRBJ2-2, the V gene TRBV6-6; D ambiguous. The CDR3 is 15 amino acids. The germline CDR1 and CDR2 sequences are MNHNY and SVGAGI (reference sequence). Trimming left V 7 bases short and J 0 bases short, with 12 bases between. CDR3 nucleotide sequence: TGTGCCAGCAACCGAGCGTTCGCGAACACCGGGGAGCTGTTTTTT. Residues: CASNRAFANTGELFF.

As DNA, the CDR3 is TGTGCCAGCAGTCTCATAGCGGGCTCCTACAATGAGCAGTTCTTC. Translation: CASSLIAGSYNEQFF. V is TRBV6-5 and J is TRBJ2-1, with TRBD2 identical over 7 bases. Germline V gives CDR1 MNHEY, CDR2 SVGAGI. This CDR3 comprises 15 residues. V lost 5 bases, J lost 0 bases, and 4 bases stayed unmatched.

Points on this clone: The identical CDR3 is also encoded by other nucleotide sequences in the sample. The gene calls are TRBV5-1 and TRBJ2-1; D uncertain. The CDR3 is 13 amino acids. The germline V gene has CDR1 SGHRS and CDR2 YFSETQ. V was pared by 2 bases and J by 4 bases, with 7 bases between. Written as DNA, the CDR3 is TGCGCCAGCAGCTTAGAAACTTACAATGAGCAGTTCTTC. Translating it yields CASSLETYNEQFF.

The V gene is TRBV11-2, the J gene TRBJ2-7; weak D call: TRBD2 (6 bases). The V end lost 5 bases, the J end lost 0 bases, and 11 bases lay between the germline ends. CDR3 length: 14 amino acids. Germline CDR1 SGHAT, CDR2 FQNNGV. CDR3 DNA: TGTGCCAGCAGCCTGGGACTGAACTCCTACGAGCAGTACTTC. This gives the protein CASSLGLNSYEQYF.

The sample holds one count of this clone. V and J are TRBV5-1 and TRBJ2-1, with 15 bases matching TRBD2. Germline V CDR1 and CDR2: SGHRS, YFSETQ. The CDR3 runs 18 residues. V dropped 3 bases and J dropped 5; count of bases not matched to a gene: 9. CDR3 protein: CASSSGKGLAGGHNEQFF. The CDR3, as DNA: TGCGCCAGCAGCTCCGGAAAAGGACTAGCGGGGGGGCACAATGAGCAGTTCTTC.

This chain joins TRBV3-1 (or the pseudogene TRBV3-2) and TRBJ1-6; a possible D gene is TRBD1 (6 bases). CDR1 and CDR2 (germline): LGHDT, YNNKEL (reference sequence). Trimming shortened V by 2 bases and J by 6 bases, and 11 bases separated the two germline ends. This CDR3 region has 15 residues. CDR3 loop: CASSQLNRVNSPLHF. The CDR3 nucleotides are TGTGCCAGCAGCCAATTAAACAGGGTTAATTCACCCCTCCACTTT.

This clone showed up just once. The chain links TRBV19 to TRBJ2-1, with 7 bases that match TRBD1. This CDR3 spans 18 amino acids. V dropped 7 bases and J dropped 0; count of bases not matched to a gene: 15. CDR1 and CDR2 (germline): LNHDA, SQIVND (reference sequence). CDR3 in DNA: TGTGCCAGTACCCTAGGGACAGTGGTACGGAGCTCCTACAATGAGCAGTTCTTC. Protein sequence: CASTLGTVVRSSYNEQFF.

The rearrangement joins TRBV6-5 to TRBJ2-7; D remains ambiguous. V lost 6 bases and J 1 base, leaving 10 bases between the germline ends. The germline V gene encodes CDR1 MNHEY and CDR2 SVGAGI. The CDR3 spans 13 residues. In nucleotides, the CDR3 is TGTGCCAGCAGCGCAACTCCATCCTACGAGCAGTACTTC. This translates into CASSATPSYEQYF.

This chain links TRBV3-1 (or the pseudogene TRBV3-2) with TRBJ2-7, with TRBD2 identical over 13 bases. Per the germline V gene, CDR1 is LGHDT and CDR2 is YNNKEL (reference sequence). The CDR3 is made up of 16 amino acids. V lost 1 base to trimming and J lost 7 bases; unmatched junction nucleotides: 7. CDR3 DNA sequence: TGTGCCAGCAGCCAAGGGACACTAGCGGGGGGGCAGGAGCAGTACTTC. Translating gives CASSQGTLAGGQEQYF.

The V and J genes are TRBV30 and TRBJ2-1, with D perhaps matching TRBD1 (7 bases). The length of the CDR3 is 12 residues. V lost 4 bases to trimming and J lost 6 bases, with 10 bases between them. CDR1 is GTSNPN, CDR2 SVGIG, per germline (reference sequence). This CDR3 reads CAWTGGINEQFF. The CDR3 DNA is TGTGCCTGGACAGGGGGGATCAATGAGCAGTTCTTC.

The J gene is TRBJ1-2, the V gene TRBV4-2; D unclear. The V gene's germline CDR1 is LGHNA and CDR2 YNFKEQ. Trimming removed 0 bases from V and 4 bases from J, with 15 bases in between. The CDR3 spans 16 residues. Here the CDR3 DNA reads TGTGCCAGCAGCCAAGATGACGGTGGAGGGAGCTATGGCTACACCTTC. This codes for CASSQDDGGGSYGYTF.

This clone was detected once. This sequence joins TRBV28 and TRBJ2-5, with D perhaps matching TRBD2 (6 bases). Germline CDR1 is MDHEN and CDR2 is SYDVKM. The CDR3 totals 13 residues. V was cut by 2 bases and J by 2 bases, with 6 bases left in between. In DNA, the CDR3 is TGTGCCAGCAGTTTAGGAGGGCAAGAGACCCAGTACTTC. Its translation is CASSLGGQETQYF.

This clone was counted many times. The chain has TRBV12-3 or TRBV12-4 and TRBJ2-2, with a possible D match to TRBD1 (5 bases). With 5 bases removed from V and 5 bases from J, the gap between germline ends came to 9 bases. This CDR3 is 13 amino acids long. CDR3 amino acids: CASSLGQTGELFF. The DNA for the CDR3 is TGTGCCAGCAGTCTCGGACAAACCGGGGAGCTGTTTTTT.

The DNA for the CDR3 is TGTGCCACCCATCCCGGGACAGTCTATGAGCAGTTCTTC. It encodes CATHPGTVYEQFF. The rearrangement links TRBV7-9 to TRBJ2-1, with 7 bases that match TRBD1. J gave up 8 bases and V 10 bases, and 11 bases lay outside the gene matches. Germline V CDR1 and CDR2: SEHNR, FQNEAQ (reference sequence). This CDR3 is 13 amino acids long.

The V call is TRBV27, the J call TRBJ1-6; no reliable D call. V was pared by 5 bases and J by 6 bases, with 11 bases between. This CDR3 spans 14 amino acids. The germline gives CDR1 MNHEY, CDR2 SMNVEV (reference sequence). The CDR3 region is CASSLQPFNSPLHF. As DNA, the CDR3 is TGTGCCAGCAGTCTACAGCCCTTTAATTCACCCCTCCACTTT.

The genes are TRBV19 and TRBJ1-5; 9 nucleotides line up with TRBD1. The CDR3 runs to 16 residues. Germline trimming cut 4 bases from V and 6 bases from J; bases unmatched to any gene: 10. The germline gives CDR1 LNHDA, CDR2 SQIVND (reference sequence). The CDR3 sequence: CASSTPMGQGLQPQHF. The CDR3 DNA follows: TGTGCCAGTAGTACCCCGATGGGACAGGGTCTTCAGCCCCAGCATTTT. The whole variable domain, remainder taken from reference TRBV19 and TRBJ1-5, is DGGITQSPKYLFRKEGQNVTLSCEQNLNHDAMYWYRQDPGQGLRLIYYSQIVNDFQKGDIAEGYSVSREKKESFPLTVTSAQKNPTAFYLCASSTPMGQGLQPQHFGDGTRLSIL.

This chain joins TRBV3-1 (or the pseudogene TRBV3-2) and TRBJ2-3; tentatively, D is TRBD2 (7 bases). The CDR3 is 13 amino acids. The V end lost 7 bases, the J end lost 6 bases, and 14 bases lay between the germline ends. CDR1 is LGHDT and CDR2 is YNNKEL in the germline V gene (reference sequence). The DNA for the CDR3 is TGTGCCAGCACTTATGGGGGGGCCGATACGCAGTATTTT. Translating gives CASTYGGADTQYF.

The chain carries TRBV29-1 and TRBJ2-4; 8 nucleotides match TRBD2. This CDR3 has 15 residues. V lost 1 base to trimming and J lost 4 bases; unmatched junction nucleotides: 6. CDR1 SQVTM and CDR2 ANQGSEA come from the germline V gene. CDR3: CSVEAFASGKNIQYF. CDR3 in DNA: TGCAGCGTTGAAGCGTTTGCTAGCGGGAAAAACATTCAGTACTTC.